Shown below are 24 T cell receptor beta chains from a single sample sequenced in a study of blood T cell repertoires in COVID-19. TCRdb's copy holds only in-frame clones and misses some; the assay was immunoSEQ multiplex PCR. The repertoire holds 250,000 to 350,000 clones, with 89% as singletons. Sequenced material: PBMCs or T cells enriched from blood (not recorded which). These receptors all stem from a woman between 50 and 59 years old who had been exposed to COVID-19.

CDR3 nucleotide sequence: TGCGCCAGCAGAGACTGGGGGGCAGATACGCAGTATTTT. Translation: CASRDWGADTQYF. The gene calls are TRBV10-2 and TRBJ2-3, with TRBD2 as a possible D gene (6 bases). The CDR3 spans 13 residues. Between the trimmed V and J ends, which lost 6 bases and 4 bases, there was a span of 11 bases. The germline V gene has CDR1 WSHSY and CDR2 SAAADI.

For this clone: Sequence at one end of the junction differs from germline and may be a read error. In nucleotides, the CDR3 is TGTGCCATCAGGGAGTCGGGAGGGGTCCGCTATAATTCACCCCTCCACTTT. Translating gives CAIRESGGVRYNSPLHF. The gene calls are TRBV10-3 and TRBJ1-6; maybe TRBD1 (5 bases). The CDR3 spans 17 residues. The germline CDR1 and CDR2 sequences are ENHRY and SYGVKD.

The J gene is TRBJ1-6, the V gene TRBV6-1; 8 bases map to TRBD1. Germline CDR1 reads MNHNS; CDR2 reads SASEGT. This CDR3 spans 16 amino acids. J gave up 9 bases and V 3 bases, and 10 bases lay outside the gene matches. The CDR3 spells CASSESGQGHGSPLHF. The CDR3 coding sequence is TGTGCCAGCAGTGAGTCCGGACAGGGCCATGGTTCACCCCTCCACTTT.

The rearrangement joins TRBV5-4 to TRBJ2-1, with TRBD2 matching over 8 bases. The CDR3 has 16 amino acids. J lost 7 bases, V lost 6 bases, and 15 bases had no gene match. Germline CDR1 is SGHNT and CDR2 is YYREEE (reference sequence). CDR3 sequence (DNA): TGTGCCAGCACCCCGGGGGGGGCGGGGGGCTTTAATGAGCAGTTCTTC. Translated, it gives CASTPGGAGGFNEQFF.

The chain joins TRBV7-6 to TRBJ2-5; the D gene is possibly TRBD2 (7 bases). Germline CDR1 is SGHVS and CDR2 is FNYEAQ. The CDR3 length is 16 residues. V lost 10 bases to trimming and J lost 5 bases, with 26 bases between them. The CDR3 spells CAITRTFGGARETQYF. Here the CDR3 DNA reads TGTGCCATAACCCGTACCTTTGGGGGGGCGAGGGAGACCCAGTACTTC.

V gene TRBV6-5 combines with J gene TRBJ2-3; unclear D gene. Trimming stripped 6 bases from V and 0 bases from J, with 10 bases between. This CDR3 is 14 amino acids long. Germline V CDR1 and CDR2: MNHEY, SVGAGI. CDR3: CASRPPRSTDTQYF. The CDR3 DNA sequence: TGTGCCAGCAGGCCGCCCCGGAGCACAGATACGCAGTATTTT.

The J gene is TRBJ1-3, the V gene TRBV13; no clear D. Trimming left V 2 bases short and J 0 bases short, with 8 bases between. The germline V gene encodes CDR1 PRHDT and CDR2 FYEKMQ (reference sequence). CDR3 length: 15 residues. Written as DNA, the CDR3 is TGTGCCAGCAGCTTAATGGCTCTCTCTGGAAACACCATATATTTT. It codes for CASSLMALSGNTIYF.

This chain uses TRBV30 with TRBJ1-1; D perhaps matches TRBD1 (5 bases). The CDR3 spans 11 residues. Trimming shortened V by 3 bases and J by 11 bases, and 13 bases separated the two germline ends. The germline CDR1 and CDR2 sequences are GTSNPN and SVGIG (reference sequence). CDR3 loop: CAWSGGTLAFF. CDR3 nucleotides: TGTGCCTGGAGCGGGGGGACGTTGGCTTTCTTT.

In the case of this clone: A junction boundary mismatches the germline segment, possibly from a read error. At the DNA level, this CDR3 is encoded by other sequences in the same sample as well. The chain recombines TRBV20-1 with TRBJ2-7; maybe TRBD2 (6 bases). The length of the CDR3 is 14 residues. Germline assignment: CDR1 DFQATT and CDR2 SNEGSKA (reference sequence). The CDR3 region has the DNA TGCAGTGCTAGTCTACTAGCCGACTCCTACGAGCAGTATTTC. Its translation is CSASLLADSYEQYF.

V and J are TRBV7-9 and TRBJ2-2; TRBD1 aligns across 8 bases. Germline V gene data show CDR1 as SEHNR and CDR2 as FQNEAQ (reference sequence). Losses at the gene ends were 0 bases for V and 4 bases for J; bases not matched to a gene: 4. The CDR3 extends over 16 amino acids. CDR3 residues: CASSLAGQGRTGELFF. CDR3 nucleotide sequence: TGTGCCAGCAGCTTAGCCGGACAGGGCCGCACCGGGGAGCTGTTTTTT.

The CDR3 reads CATSRDPGWRGGGDTQYF. In DNA form, the CDR3 reads TGTGCCACCAGCAGAGATCCTGGGTGGCGGGGGGGAGGCGATACGCAGTATTTT. The J gene is TRBJ2-3, the V gene TRBV15; 9 bases match TRBD2. In germline, CDR1 is LNHNV, CDR2 YYDKDF (reference sequence). V lost 0 bases to trimming and J lost 6 bases; unmatched junction nucleotides: 13. CDR3 length equals 18 residues.

The chain is built from TRBV2 and TRBJ1-1, with D possibly TRBD1 on 5 matching bases. CDR1 SNHLY and CDR2 FYNNEI come from the germline V gene. The CDR3 length is 13 residues. V gave up 10 bases and J gave up 2 bases, with 14 bases separating them. The CDR3 nucleotides are TGTGCCACCACCGGGGACTCCAACACTGAAGCTTTCTTT. Translating it yields CATTGDSNTEAFF.

The chain carries TRBV6-5 and TRBJ2-5; TRBD1 agrees at 9 bases. Germline trimming cut 5 bases from V and 5 bases from J; bases unmatched to any gene: 6. The germline V gene encodes CDR1 MNHEY and CDR2 SVGAGI. The CDR3 spans 14 residues. Here the CDR3 DNA reads TGTGCCAGCAGTCTTGCCGGGACAGGGGAGACCCAGTACTTC. Its protein is CASSLAGTGETQYF.

The chain recombines TRBV19 with TRBJ2-1, with TRBD1 identical over 10 bases. CDR1 is LNHDA and CDR2 is SQIVND in the germline V gene (reference sequence). V shed 5 bases, J shed 0 bases, and the junction held 10 bases outside the gene matches. The CDR3 spans 18 residues. CDR3 bases: TGTGCCAGTAGTGTCGGGACAGGGGCCTCGAGCTCCTACAATGAGCAGTTCTTC. It specifies CASSVGTGASSSYNEQFF.

The CDR3 coding sequence is TGTGCCAGCTCACCAGCTGTAGGGAGTGTGAACACTGAAGCTTTCTTT. Protein: CASSPAVGSVNTEAFF. This chain connects TRBV18 to TRBJ1-1, with unresolved D. The CDR3 runs to 16 residues. CDR1 is KGHSH, CDR2 LQKENI, per germline. V was trimmed by 2 bases and J by 0 bases, leaving 13 bases between them.

This sequence joins TRBV18 and TRBJ2-7; tentatively, D is TRBD1 (5 bases). The ends were cut back, 2 bases at V and 3 bases at J, with 11 bases in the middle. This CDR3 has 14 residues. The germline V gene has CDR1 KGHSH and CDR2 LQKENI. CDR3 nucleotide sequence: TGTGCCAGCTCACCAACAGGCCCCCTCTACGAGCAGTACTTC. Its translation: CASSPTGPLYEQYF. Together with reference TRBV18 and TRBJ2-7, the CDR3 gives the full variable domain: NAGVMQNPRHLVRRRGQEARLRCSPMKGHSHVYWYRQLPEEGLKFMVYLQKENIIDESGMPKERFSAEFPKEGPSILRIQQVVRGDSAAYFCASSPTGPLYEQYFGPGTRLTVT.

The V call is TRBV9, the J call TRBJ2-5, with D possibly matching TRBD2 (7 bases). The V end was cut by 3 bases, the J end by 10 bases, with 16 bases between. The CDR3 contains 13 residues. Germline CDR1 reads SGDLS; CDR2 reads YYNGEE. In nucleotides, the CDR3 is TGTGCCAGCAGCGCCGGGGGGCCTTCTCTCCAGTACTTC. Amino acid sequence: CASSAGGPSLQYF. Full variable domain (missing parts from reference TRBV9 and TRBJ2-5): DSGVTQTPKHLITATGQRVTLRCSPRSGDLSVYWYQQSLDQGLQFLIQYYNGEERAKGNILERFSAQQFPDLHSELNLSSLELGDSALYFCASSAGGPSLQYFGPGTRLLVL.

The chain recombines TRBV27 with TRBJ2-4, with 10 bases lining up with TRBD2. Germline V gives CDR1 MNHEY, CDR2 SMNVEV (reference sequence). This CDR3 is built from 14 residues. Germline trimming cut 3 bases from V and 7 bases from J; bases unmatched to any gene: 3. CDR3 sequence reads: CASSLKLAGNIQYF. DNA of the CDR3: TGTGCCAGCAGTTTGAAACTAGCGGGGAACATTCAGTACTTC.

The chain uses TRBV5-1 and TRBJ1-1; 9 nucleotides agree with TRBD1. This CDR3 has 13 residues. Looked up from germline, CDR1 is SGHRS and CDR2 is YFSETQ. J lost 1 base, V lost 7 bases, and 2 bases had no gene match. For the CDR3, the DNA is TGCGCCAGCTGGACAGGGGCGAACACTGAAGCTTTCTTT. Translating gives CASWTGANTEAFF.

This sequence joins TRBV7-9 and TRBJ1-1; TRBD1 matches at 7 bases. The V gene end was trimmed by 3 bases and the J gene end by 2 bases; junction bases not matched to a gene: 12. From germline, CDR1 is SEHNR and CDR2 FQNEAQ (reference sequence). The CDR3 covers 17 residues. The CDR3 region is CASSFVLLQGRNTEAFF. CDR3 nucleotide sequence: TGTGCCAGCAGCTTCGTATTGTTACAGGGGCGTAACACTGAAGCTTTCTTT.

The V and J genes are TRBV5-1 and TRBJ2-3; 8 positions match TRBD2. CDR1 is SGHRS, CDR2 YFSETQ, per germline. The CDR3 is 15 amino acids. The V and J ends lost 4 bases and 0 bases, in that order; junction bases with no gene match: 4. In DNA, the CDR3 is TGCGCCAGCAGCGTTAGCGGGGCTAGCACAGATACGCAGTATTTT. It translates to CASSVSGASTDTQYF.

In its sample, this clone was seen once. This chain links TRBV2 with TRBJ2-5, with 11 bases lining up with TRBD2. The ends lost 6 bases at V and 0 bases at J; junction bases unmatched: 9. The CDR3 runs 17 residues. The germline gives CDR1 SNHLY, CDR2 FYNNEI. CDR3 sequence reads: CASRWTSGRVDQETQYF. The CDR3 DNA reads TGTGCCAGCAGATGGACTAGCGGGCGGGTCGACCAAGAGACCCAGTACTTC. Based on the CDR3 plus reference TRBV2 and TRBJ2-5, the full variable domain is EPEVTQTPSHQVTQMGQEVILRCVPISNHLYFYWYRQILGQKVEFLVSFYNNEISEKSEIFDDQFSVERPDGSNFTLKIRSTKLEDSAMYFCASRWTSGRVDQETQYFGPGTRLLVL.

In the case of this clone: In the same sample, other DNA sequences code for this CDR3. V is TRBV6-5 and J is TRBJ1-2, with 7 positions matching TRBD1. Germline V gives CDR1 MNHEY, CDR2 SVGAGI. The V segment lost 6 bases and the J segment 3 bases; nucleotides outside the gene matches: 4. CDR3 length equals 13 residues. The CDR3 coding sequence is TGTGCCAGCAGCTCTACAGGGGACTATGGCTACACCTTC. This translates into CASSSTGDYGYTF.

The CDR3: CASSQGGLSGGATDTQYF. The CDR3, as DNA: TGTGCCAGCAGCCAAGGAGGATTGAGCGGGGGGGCCACAGATACGCAGTATTTT. The J gene is TRBJ2-3, the V gene TRBV3-1 (or the pseudogene TRBV3-2); TRBD2 matches at 10 bases. From germline, CDR1 is LGHDT and CDR2 YNNKEL (reference sequence). The length of the CDR3 is 18 residues. With 1 base clipped from V and 2 bases from J, the junction kept 9 bases outside the gene matches.